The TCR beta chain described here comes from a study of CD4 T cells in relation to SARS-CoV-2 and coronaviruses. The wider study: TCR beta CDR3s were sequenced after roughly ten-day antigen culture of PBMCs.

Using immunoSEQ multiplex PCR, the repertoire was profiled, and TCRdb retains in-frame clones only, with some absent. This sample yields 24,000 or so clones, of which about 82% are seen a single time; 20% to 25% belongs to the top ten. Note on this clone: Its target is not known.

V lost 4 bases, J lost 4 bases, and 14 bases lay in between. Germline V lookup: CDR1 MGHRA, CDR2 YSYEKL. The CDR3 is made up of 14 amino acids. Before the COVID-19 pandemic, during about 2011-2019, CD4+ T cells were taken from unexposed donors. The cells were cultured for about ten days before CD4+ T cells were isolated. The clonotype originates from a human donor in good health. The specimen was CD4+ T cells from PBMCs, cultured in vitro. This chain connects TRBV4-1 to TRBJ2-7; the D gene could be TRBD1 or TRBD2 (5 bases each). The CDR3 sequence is CASSPRGLTYEQYF. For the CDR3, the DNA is TGCGCCAGCAGCCCCCGGGGCTTGACTTACGAGCAGTACTTC.